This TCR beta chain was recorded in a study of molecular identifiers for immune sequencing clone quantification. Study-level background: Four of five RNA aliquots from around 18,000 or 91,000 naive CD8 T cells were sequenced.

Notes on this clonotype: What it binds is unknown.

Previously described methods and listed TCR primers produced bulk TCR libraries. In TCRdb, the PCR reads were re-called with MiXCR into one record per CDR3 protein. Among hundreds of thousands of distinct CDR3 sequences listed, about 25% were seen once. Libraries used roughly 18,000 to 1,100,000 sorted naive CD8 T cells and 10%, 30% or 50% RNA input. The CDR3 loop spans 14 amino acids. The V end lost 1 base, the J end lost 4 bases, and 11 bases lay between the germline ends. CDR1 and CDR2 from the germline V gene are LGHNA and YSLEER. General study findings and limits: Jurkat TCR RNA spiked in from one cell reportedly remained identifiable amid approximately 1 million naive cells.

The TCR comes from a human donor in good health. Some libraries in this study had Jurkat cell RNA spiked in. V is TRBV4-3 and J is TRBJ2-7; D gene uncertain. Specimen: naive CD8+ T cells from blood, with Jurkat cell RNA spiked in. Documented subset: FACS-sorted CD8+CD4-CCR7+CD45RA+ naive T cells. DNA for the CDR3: TGCGCCAGCAGCCAAGGCCGCTCAGGTTACGAGCAGTACTTC. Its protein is CASSQGRSGYEQYF.